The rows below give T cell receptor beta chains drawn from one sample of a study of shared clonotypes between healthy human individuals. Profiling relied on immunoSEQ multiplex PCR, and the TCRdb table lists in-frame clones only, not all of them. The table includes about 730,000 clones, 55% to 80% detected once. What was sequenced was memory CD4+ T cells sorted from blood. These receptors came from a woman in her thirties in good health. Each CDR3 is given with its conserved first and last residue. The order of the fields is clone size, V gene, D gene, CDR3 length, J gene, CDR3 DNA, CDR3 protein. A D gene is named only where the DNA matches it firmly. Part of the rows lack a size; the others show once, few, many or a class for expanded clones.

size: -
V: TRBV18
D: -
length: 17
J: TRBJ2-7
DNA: TGTGCCAGCTCGCCGCAGGGGGGCGGGAGACGGAGTTACGAGCAGTACTTC
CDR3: CASSPQGGGRRSYEQYF

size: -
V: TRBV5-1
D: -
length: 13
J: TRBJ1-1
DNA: TGCGCCAGCAGCTTTCGATGGAACACTGAAGCTTTCTTT
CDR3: CASSFRWNTEAFF

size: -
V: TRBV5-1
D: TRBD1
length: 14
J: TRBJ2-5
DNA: TGCGCCAGCAGCTTAGACAGGGGTTGGGAGACCCAGTACTTC
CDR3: CASSLDRGWETQYF

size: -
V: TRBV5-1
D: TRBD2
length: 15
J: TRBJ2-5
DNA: TGCGCCAGCACCCGGAACGGGAGGGCGGGTGAGACCCAGTACTTC
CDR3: CASTRNGRAGETQYF

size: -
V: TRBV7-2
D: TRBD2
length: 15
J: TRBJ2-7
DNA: TGTGCCAGCAGCTGGACTAGCGGGAGGGGGTACGAGCAGTACTTC
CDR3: CASSWTSGRGYEQYF

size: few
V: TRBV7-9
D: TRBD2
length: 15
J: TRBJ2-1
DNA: TGTGCCAGCAGCTCCACTAGCGGGAACCCGTCAGAGCAGTTCTTC
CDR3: CASSSTSGNPSEQFF

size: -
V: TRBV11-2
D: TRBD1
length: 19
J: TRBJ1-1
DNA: TGTGCCAGCAGCCCGCCAGGACAGGGGGCTCGGGGGTTAAGCACTGAAGCTTTCTTT
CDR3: CASSPPGQGARGLSTEAFF

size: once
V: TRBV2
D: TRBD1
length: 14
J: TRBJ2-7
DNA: TGTGCCAGCAGTGGGGACAGGGGGCGCGGGGAGCAGTACTTC
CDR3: CASSGDRGRGEQYF

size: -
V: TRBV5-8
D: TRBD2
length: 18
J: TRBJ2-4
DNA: TGTGCCAGCATTAGCCCGTCAGGGGTAGCGGGGCCCAAAAACATTCAGTACTTC
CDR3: CASISPSGVAGPKNIQYF

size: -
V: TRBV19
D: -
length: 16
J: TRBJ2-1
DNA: TGTGCCAGTAGTACCAAGGGGGAGGGCCTTTACAATGAGCAGTTCTTC
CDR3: CASSTKGEGLYNEQFF

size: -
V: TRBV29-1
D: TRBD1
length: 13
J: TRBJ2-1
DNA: TGCAGCGTTGCGGCGATAGGGGGCGATGAGCAGTTCTTC
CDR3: CSVAAIGGDEQFF

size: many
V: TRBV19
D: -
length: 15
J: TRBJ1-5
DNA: TGTGCCAGTATTTCGCAGGGGTCGACGAATCAGCCCCAGCATTTT
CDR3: CASISQGSTNQPQHF

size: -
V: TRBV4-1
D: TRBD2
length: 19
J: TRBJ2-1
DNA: TGCGCCAGCAGCCAAGAACCCCCGGATCTAGCGGGAGTCTACAATGAGCAGTTCTTC
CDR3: CASSQEPPDLAGVYNEQFF

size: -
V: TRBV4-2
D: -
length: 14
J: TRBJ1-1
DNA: TGTGCCAGCAGCCAAGTTACAGGAAACACTGAAGCTTTCTTT
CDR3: CASSQVTGNTEAFF

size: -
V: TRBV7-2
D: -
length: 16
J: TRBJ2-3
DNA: TGTGCCAGCAGCCCCTCGGGGGCTAGCGGCACAGATACGCAGTATTTT
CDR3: CASSPSGASGTDTQYF